The present T cell receptor (beta chain) was sequenced within a study of shared clonotypes between healthy human individuals. The germline V and J ends were trimmed by 1 base and 4 bases, with 16 bases remaining between them. Germline V gene sequence: CDR1 LNHDA, CDR2 SQIVND (reference sequence). The CDR3 consists of 16 residues. Overall study findings and caveats: Few donors limited the genetic and exposure-history diversity represented.

With regard to this clone: Its antigen is unidentified.

TCRdb's table, derived via immunoSEQ multiplex PCR, lists solely in-frame clones and lacks some. The table has some 1 million clones, about 80% seen once. The rearrangement uses TRBV19 and TRBJ1-2; D call uncertain. This sequence originates from a man younger than 30 in good health. Sequencing input: memory CD4+ T cells sorted from blood. The subset is: CD45RA-negative fraction. CDR3 loop: CASSIGFNGQTYGYTF. DNA for the CDR3: TGTGCCAGTAGTATAGGCTTCAACGGGCAGACCTATGGCTACACCTTC.